Presented here are 27 T cell receptor beta chains from one specimen sequenced in a study of T cells in Graves' hyperthyroidism and ophthalmopathy. TCR beta CDR3 sequences were amplified from RNA transcripts. During a first-round RT-PCR of the TCR CDR3, the HTBI primer set was used. TCRdb re-called the multiplex PCR reads with MiXCR, one entry per CDR3 protein. This table holds hundreds of thousands of distinct CDR3 sequences, under 20% found once. Sample: blood. The receptor source for this set is a woman aged 45-60 years with Graves' hyperthyroidism that later progressed to Graves' ophthalmopathy.

This clonotype was counted a few times. Here the CDR3 DNA reads TGTGCCAGCAGCCAAGTGAGAAGGGCGTCCTACAATGAGCAGTTCTTC. Translated, it gives CASSQVRRASYNEQFF. This rearrangement joins TRBV3-1 to TRBJ2-1; no firm D call. V was pared by 1 base and J by 1 base, with 11 bases between. Per germline, CDR1 LGHDT and CDR2 YNNKEL (reference sequence). This CDR3 is built from 16 residues.

This clonotype showed up many times. This sequence joins TRBV30 and TRBJ1-1; no reliable D call. Looked up from germline, CDR1 is GTSNPN and CDR2 is SVGIG (reference sequence). V shed 0 bases and J shed 1 base, with 9 bases lying between them. There are 14 residues in the CDR3. CDR3 region: CAWSVHRENTEAFF. The CDR3 coding sequence is TGTGCCTGGAGTGTACATCGTGAGAACACTGAAGCTTTCTTT.

This chain uses TRBV24-1 with TRBJ2-5; the D is unclear. Germline V gene data show CDR1 as KGHDR and CDR2 as SFDVKD. The CDR3 loop spans 15 amino acids. Trimming pared 3 bases from V and 5 bases from J, leaving 15 bases between. The CDR3 region is CATSDIRAPKETQYF. The DNA for the CDR3 is TGTGCCACCAGTGATATTAGGGCCCCTAAGGAGACCCAGTACTTC.

This clonotype occurred many times. The chain has TRBV2 and TRBJ1-3; 8 bases align to TRBD1. CDR1 SNHLY and CDR2 FYNNEI come from the germline V gene. The V segment lost 2 bases and the J segment 3 bases; nucleotides outside the gene matches: 9. The CDR3 extends over 17 amino acids. The CDR3, as DNA: TGTGCCAGCAGTGAATTCTGGCAGGGGGCAAGTGGAAACACCATATATTTT. Its translation is CASSEFWQGASGNTIYF.

In this sample, this clonotype turned up a few times. V and J are TRBV20-1 and TRBJ1-1; 9 bases fit TRBD1. The trim removed 4 bases at V and 6 bases at J, leaving 3 bases unmatched. The length of the CDR3 is 12 residues. The germline CDR1 and CDR2 sequences are DFQATT and SNEGSKA (reference sequence). The CDR3 spells CSANTGGAEAFF. The CDR3 DNA is TGCAGTGCTAACACAGGGGGCGCTGAAGCTTTCTTT.

In its sample, this clonotype was seen many times. The chain carries TRBV10-3 and TRBJ1-1; no definite D call. CDR3 length: 14 residues. With 4 bases removed from V and 2 bases from J, the gap between germline ends came to 11 bases. The V gene's germline CDR1 is ENHRY and CDR2 SYGVKD. In DNA, the CDR3 is TGTGCCATCAGTGCGACGGAGACAAACACTGAAGCTTTCTTT. Protein: CAISATETNTEAFF.

This clonotype has at least ten counts. The chain carries TRBV4-1 and TRBJ2-7, with 12 bases fitting TRBD2. The CDR3 consists of 17 residues. Per germline, CDR1 MGHRA and CDR2 YSYEKL. Trimming at V came to 6 bases and at J to 4 bases, leaving 13 bases not matched to a gene. The chain's CDR3 is CASSNEAPGLAGYEQYF. CDR3 DNA sequence: TGCGCCAGCAGTAACGAAGCCCCGGGACTAGCGGGTTACGAGCAGTACTTC.

The genes are TRBV10-2 and TRBJ1-2; no firm D call. The CDR3 covers 13 residues. V was clipped by 0 bases and J by 3 bases, with 5 bases between them. CDR1 and CDR2 from the germline V gene are WSHSY and SAAADI. The CDR3 region is CASSESWDYGYTF. For the CDR3, the DNA is TGCGCCAGCAGTGAGTCCTGGGACTATGGCTACACCTTC.

The V and J genes are TRBV28 and TRBJ1-5; maybe TRBD1 (5 bases). The length of the CDR3 is 15 residues. Germline CDR1 reads MDHEN; CDR2 reads SYDVKM. V was cut by 4 bases and J by 0 bases, with 10 bases left in between. The CDR3 region has the DNA TGTGCCAGCAGTTGGGACGTCTTTAGCAATCAGCCCCAGCATTTT. Translating gives CASSWDVFSNQPQHF.

The chain recombines TRBV4-1 with TRBJ2-5, with D perhaps TRBD1 (6 bases). V gave up 1 base and J gave up 2 bases, with 17 bases separating them. Per germline, CDR1 MGHRA and CDR2 YSYEKL. The CDR3 has 17 residues. As DNA, the CDR3 is TGCGCCAGCAGCCAAGGTTCCGGGACACGAAAACAAGAGACCCAGTACTTC. It is translated as CASSQGSGTRKQETQYF.

This clonotype occurred many times. This chain connects TRBV5-1 to TRBJ1-2; 7 nucleotides align to TRBD1. Germline-derived CDR1 and CDR2 are SGHRS and YFSETQ. CDR3 length: 14 amino acids. V gave up 4 bases and J gave up 3 bases; unmatched junction bases: 6. This chain's CDR3 is CASSLDRPYYGYTF. As DNA, the CDR3 is TGCGCCAGCAGCCTGGACAGGCCTTACTATGGCTACACCTTC.

This clonotype occurred many times. This sequence joins TRBV20-1 and TRBJ1-1, with D perhaps matching TRBD1 (5 bases). The CDR3 totals 13 residues. Germline assignment: CDR1 DFQATT and CDR2 SNEGSKA (reference sequence). V lost 3 bases and J 5 bases, leaving 13 bases between the germline ends. The CDR3 loop is CSARGLGETEAFF. The CDR3 DNA is TGCAGTGCTAGGGGACTGGGGGAAACTGAAGCTTTCTTT.

V is TRBV6-1 and J is TRBJ1-4; the match to TRBD1 covers 8 bases. This CDR3 has 15 residues. The junction had 9 bases not matched to a gene; V was cut back by 6 bases and J by 6 bases. The germline CDR1 and CDR2 sequences are MNHNS and SASEGT. The CDR3 loop is CASRGGTGDHEKLFF. CDR3 nucleotide sequence: TGTGCCAGCAGGGGTGGGACAGGTGACCATGAAAAACTGTTTTTT.

This chain connects TRBV11-1 to TRBJ2-1, with TRBD1 as a possible D gene (5 bases). Trimming removed 5 bases from V and 2 bases from J, with 19 bases in between. This CDR3 region has 17 residues. Looked up from germline, CDR1 is SGHAT and CDR2 is FQDESV (reference sequence). DNA for the CDR3: TGTGCCAGCAGCCACACCGAAGGGGCTGACGCCTACAATGAGCAGTTCTTC. This gives the protein CASSHTEGADAYNEQFF.

The rearrangement links TRBV7-3 to TRBJ1-1; tentatively, D is TRBD1 (6 bases). V gave up 1 base and J gave up 0 bases, with 18 bases separating them. Germline V gives CDR1 SGHTA, CDR2 FQGTGA. The CDR3 totals 18 residues. The CDR3 region has the DNA TGTGCCAGCAGCTTAAGCGCGGGACAACATAGCATGAACACTGAAGCTTTCTTT. The encoded protein is CASSLSAGQHSMNTEAFF.

In this sample, this clonotype turned up many times. This chain uses TRBV13 with TRBJ2-7, with D possibly matching TRBD2 (6 bases). Trimming removed 5 bases at V and 4 bases at J, with 15 bases between. The germline V gene encodes CDR1 PRHDT and CDR2 FYEKMQ (reference sequence). The CDR3 covers 14 residues. The CDR3 DNA reads TGTGCCAGCAGCGGGGGGACGGATCCTTACGAGCAGTACTTC. Residues: CASSGGTDPYEQYF.

The table lists this clonotype with a few counts. This CDR3 reads CASSEPGQANQPQHF. DNA of the CDR3: TGTGCCAGCAGTGAACCGGGACAGGCAAATCAGCCCCAGCATTTT. The V and J genes are TRBV2 and TRBJ1-5; TRBD1 aligns across 8 bases. CDR3 size: 15 residues. Trimming cost V 2 bases and J 4 bases; bases outside gene matches: 4. Per the germline V gene, CDR1 is SNHLY and CDR2 is FYNNEI.

V usage is TRBV7-9 and J usage is TRBJ2-7; D may correspond to TRBD1 or TRBD2 (5 bases each). Trimming removed 5 bases at V and 3 bases at J, with 14 bases between. CDR1 SEHNR and CDR2 FQNEAQ come from the germline V gene (reference sequence). The length of the CDR3 is 14 residues. CDR3 coding DNA: TGTGCCAGCAGCCACCGGGACCCATACTACGAGCAGTACTTC. It translates to CASSHRDPYYEQYF.

The chain carries TRBV5-1 and TRBJ2-5; 7 nucleotides match TRBD2. The trim removed 4 bases at V and 1 base at J, leaving 10 bases unmatched. CDR1 is SGHRS, CDR2 YFSETQ, per germline. This CDR3 is 16 amino acids long. The CDR3 loop is CASSRGVGGTQETQYF. As DNA, the CDR3 is TGCGCCAGCAGCCGGGGGGTAGGCGGGACCCAAGAGACCCAGTACTTC.

This chain links TRBV20-1 with TRBJ2-5, with 7 bases matching TRBD1. V shed 6 bases, J shed 3 bases, and the junction held 7 bases outside the gene matches. The CDR3 is 13 residues long. Germline V gene data show CDR1 as DFQATT and CDR2 as SNEGSKA (reference sequence). CDR3 nucleotide sequence: TGCAGTGCCCTACAGGGGACCAAAGAGACCCAGTACTTC. Translation gives CSALQGTKETQYF.

The gene calls are TRBV7-8 and TRBJ1-6, with 9 bases matching TRBD1. The CDR3 contains 15 residues. V dropped 1 base and J dropped 10; count of bases not matched to a gene: 5. In germline, CDR1 is SGHVS, CDR2 FQNEAQ. The CDR3 spells CASSLGDRVGSPLHF. CDR3 coding DNA: TGTGCCAGCAGCTTAGGGGACAGGGTTGGATCACCCCTCCACTTT.

This clonotype showed up just a few times. This chain links TRBV6-2 or TRBV6-3 with TRBJ1-1; TRBD1 agrees at 7 bases. Germline lookup yields CDR1 MNHEY and CDR2 SVGEGT. CDR3 length equals 14 residues. V was clipped by 2 bases and J by 1 base; unmatched bases: 1. CDR3 residues: CASSYNRGNTEAFF. The CDR3 DNA reads TGTGCCAGCAGTTACAACAGGGGGAACACTGAAGCTTTCTTT.

V gene TRBV7-9 combines with J gene TRBJ1-1; no definite D call. The CDR3 is made up of 13 amino acids. V lost 7 bases, J lost 3 bases, and 12 bases lay in between. The germline V gene encodes CDR1 SEHNR and CDR2 FQNEAQ (reference sequence). The CDR3 DNA reads TGTGCCAGCAAACATCAAGGACACACTGAAGCTTTCTTT. Amino acids: CASKHQGHTEAFF.

This clonotype was counted many times. The rearrangement uses TRBV3-1 and TRBJ1-2; a weak D match, TRBD1 (5 bases). Germline CDR1 and CDR2: LGHDT and YNNKEL (reference sequence). The CDR3 totals 13 residues. The V and J ends lost 4 bases and 4 bases respectively, with 10 bases between them. CDR3 DNA: TGTGCCAGCAGCCCGTACGGGACCTATGGCTACACCTTC. Protein sequence: CASSPYGTYGYTF.

This clonotype was seen at least ten times. The chain uses TRBV11-2 and TRBJ2-5; D possibly corresponds to TRBD2 (6 bases). The V end lost 4 bases, the J end lost 4 bases, and 16 bases lay between the germline ends. CDR1 is SGHAT and CDR2 is FQNNGV in the germline V gene. The CDR3 contains 15 residues. CDR3 in amino acids: CASSSPGAGGETQYF. The CDR3 coding sequence is TGTGCCAGCAGCTCCCCCGGGGCCGGGGGAGAGACCCAGTACTTC. Looking up the rest from reference TRBV11-2 and TRBJ2-5 gives the full variable domain: EAGVAQSPRYKIIEKRQSVAFWCNPISGHATLYWYQQILGQGPKLLIQFQNNGVVDDSQLPKDRFSAERLKGVDSTLKIQPAKLEDSAVYLCASSSPGAGGETQYFGPGTRLLVL.

In its sample, this clonotype was seen a few times. J is TRBJ2-3 and V is TRBV9; TRBD1 matches 9 bases. Germline loops: CDR1 SGDLS, CDR2 YYNGEE. The J segment lost 4 bases and the V segment lost 3 bases, leaving 15 bases of the junction unmatched. The CDR3 is 18 amino acids. DNA for the CDR3: TGTGCCAGCAGCGCCGGGACAGGGCGAGGGCCCCCAGCAGATACGCAGTATTTT. Encoded protein: CASSAGTGRGPPADTQYF.

The table lists this clonotype with many counts. The rearrangement links TRBV11-3 to TRBJ1-4; no definite D call. Trimming removed 0 bases from V and 7 bases from J, with 6 bases in between. CDR1 is SGHNT and CDR2 is YENEEA in the germline V gene. The CDR3 has 13 amino acids. This chain's CDR3 is CASSLESGEKLFF. CDR3 bases: TGTGCCAGCAGCTTAGAAAGTGGTGAAAAACTGTTTTTT.